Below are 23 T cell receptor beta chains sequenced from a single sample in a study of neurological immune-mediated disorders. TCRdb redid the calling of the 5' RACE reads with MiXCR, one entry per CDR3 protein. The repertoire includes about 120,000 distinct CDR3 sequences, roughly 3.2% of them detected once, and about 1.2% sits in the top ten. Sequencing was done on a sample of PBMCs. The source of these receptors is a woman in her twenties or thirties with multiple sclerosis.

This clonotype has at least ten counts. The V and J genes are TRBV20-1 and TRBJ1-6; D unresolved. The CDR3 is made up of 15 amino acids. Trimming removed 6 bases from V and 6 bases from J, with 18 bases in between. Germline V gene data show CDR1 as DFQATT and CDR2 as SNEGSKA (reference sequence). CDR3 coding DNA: TGCAGTGCCATGCCCCGGGAAGAGAGTAATTCACCCCTCCACTTT. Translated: CSAMPREESNSPLHF.

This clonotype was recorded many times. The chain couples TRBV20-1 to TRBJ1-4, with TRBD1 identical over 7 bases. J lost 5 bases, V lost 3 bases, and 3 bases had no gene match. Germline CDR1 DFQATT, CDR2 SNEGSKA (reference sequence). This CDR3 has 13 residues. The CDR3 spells CSARKQGNEKLFF. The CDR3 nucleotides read TGCAGTGCTAGGAAACAGGGGAATGAAAAACTGTTTTTT.

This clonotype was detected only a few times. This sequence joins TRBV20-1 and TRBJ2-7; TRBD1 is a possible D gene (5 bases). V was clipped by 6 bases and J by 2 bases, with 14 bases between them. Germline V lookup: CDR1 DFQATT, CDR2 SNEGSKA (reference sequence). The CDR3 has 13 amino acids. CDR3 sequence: CSATDTGPYEQYF. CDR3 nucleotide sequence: TGCAGTGCCACTGACACAGGACCCTACGAGCAGTACTTC.

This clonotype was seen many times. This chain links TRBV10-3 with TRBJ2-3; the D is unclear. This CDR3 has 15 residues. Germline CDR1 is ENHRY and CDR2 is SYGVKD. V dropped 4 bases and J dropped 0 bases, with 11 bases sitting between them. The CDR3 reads CAISVTGSSTDTQYF. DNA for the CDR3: TGTGCCATCAGTGTTACGGGTTCTAGCACAGATACGCAGTATTTT.

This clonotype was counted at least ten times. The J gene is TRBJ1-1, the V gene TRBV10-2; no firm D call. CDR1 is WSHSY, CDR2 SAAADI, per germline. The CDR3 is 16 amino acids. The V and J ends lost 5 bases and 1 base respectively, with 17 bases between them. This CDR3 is CASSSRAPTGNTEAFF. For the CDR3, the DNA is TGCGCCAGCAGTAGTCGGGCGCCGACCGGGAACACTGAAGCTTTCTTT.

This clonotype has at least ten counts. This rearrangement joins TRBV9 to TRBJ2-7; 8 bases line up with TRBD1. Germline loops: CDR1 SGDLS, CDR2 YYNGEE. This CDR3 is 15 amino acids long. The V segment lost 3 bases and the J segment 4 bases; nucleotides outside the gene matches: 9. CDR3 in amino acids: CASSATTGAFYEQYF. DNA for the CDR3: TGTGCCAGCAGCGCAACGACAGGGGCCTTTTACGAGCAGTACTTC.

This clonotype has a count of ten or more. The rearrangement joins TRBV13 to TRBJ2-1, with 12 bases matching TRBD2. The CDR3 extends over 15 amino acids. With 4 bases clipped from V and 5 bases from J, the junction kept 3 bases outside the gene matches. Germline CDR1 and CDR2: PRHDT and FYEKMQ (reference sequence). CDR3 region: CASSSTSGGDNEQFF. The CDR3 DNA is TGTGCCAGCAGCTCGACTAGCGGGGGTGACAATGAGCAGTTCTTC.

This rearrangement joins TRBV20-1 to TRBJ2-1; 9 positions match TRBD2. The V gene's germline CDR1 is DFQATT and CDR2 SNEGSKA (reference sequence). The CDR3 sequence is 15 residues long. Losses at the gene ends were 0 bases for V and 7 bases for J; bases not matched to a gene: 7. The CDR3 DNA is TGCAGTGCTAGAGATCGCAGCGGGAGGCAGAATGAGCAGTTCTTC. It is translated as CSARDRSGRQNEQFF.

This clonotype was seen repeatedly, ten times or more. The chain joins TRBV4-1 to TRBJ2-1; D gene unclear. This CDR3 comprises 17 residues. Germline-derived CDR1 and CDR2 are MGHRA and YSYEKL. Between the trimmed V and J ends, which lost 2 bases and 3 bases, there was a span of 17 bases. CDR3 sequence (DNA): TGCGCCAGCAGCCAACTAGATTTGGGGTGGGTCTACAATGAGCAGTTCTTC. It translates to CASSQLDLGWVYNEQFF.

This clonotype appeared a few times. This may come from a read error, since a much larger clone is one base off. The CDR3 DNA follows: TGTGCCAGCAGCTTTGACGGGAGCTCCTACAATGAGCAGTTCTTC. Protein: CASSFDGSSYNEQFF. The chain carries TRBV5-5 and TRBJ2-1; D is possibly TRBD2 (6 bases). Trimming took 2 bases from V and 0 from J, leaving 9 bases between them. The germline CDR1 and CDR2 sequences are SGHKS and YYEKEE (reference sequence). The CDR3 runs to 15 residues. The complete variable domain, with remaining parts taken from reference TRBV5-5 and TRBJ2-1, reads DAGVTQSPTHLIKTRGQQVTLRCSPISGHKSVSWYQQVLGQGPQFIFQYYEKEERGRGNFPDRFSARQFPNYSSELNVNALLLGDSALYLCASSFDGSSYNEQFFGPGTRLTVL.

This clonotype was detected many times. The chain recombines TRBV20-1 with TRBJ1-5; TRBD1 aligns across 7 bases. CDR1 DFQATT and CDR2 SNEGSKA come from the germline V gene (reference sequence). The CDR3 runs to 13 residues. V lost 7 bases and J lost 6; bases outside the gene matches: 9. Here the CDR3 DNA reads TGCAGTGTTTCAACAGGGGTCGGTCAGCCCCAGCATTTT. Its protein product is CSVSTGVGQPQHF.

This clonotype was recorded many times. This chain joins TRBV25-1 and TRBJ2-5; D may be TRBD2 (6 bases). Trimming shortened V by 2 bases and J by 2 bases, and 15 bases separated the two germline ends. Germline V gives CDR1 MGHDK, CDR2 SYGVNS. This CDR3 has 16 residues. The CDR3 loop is CASSEELASTQETQYF. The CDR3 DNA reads TGTGCCAGCAGTGAAGAGCTAGCGAGTACACAAGAGACCCAGTACTTC. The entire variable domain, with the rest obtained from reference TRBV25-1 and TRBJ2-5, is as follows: EADIYQTPRYLVIGTGKKITLECSQTMGHDKMYWYQQDPGMELHLIHYSYGVNSTEKGDLSSESTVSRIRTEHFPLTLESARPSHTSQYLCASSEELASTQETQYFGPGTRLLVL.

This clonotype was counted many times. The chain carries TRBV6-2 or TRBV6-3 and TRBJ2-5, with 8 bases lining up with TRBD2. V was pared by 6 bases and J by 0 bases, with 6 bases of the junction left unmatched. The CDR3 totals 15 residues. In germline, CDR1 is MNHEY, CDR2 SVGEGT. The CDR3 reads CASSREGLNQETQYF. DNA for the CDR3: TGTGCCAGCAGCCGGGAGGGACTGAACCAAGAGACCCAGTACTTC.

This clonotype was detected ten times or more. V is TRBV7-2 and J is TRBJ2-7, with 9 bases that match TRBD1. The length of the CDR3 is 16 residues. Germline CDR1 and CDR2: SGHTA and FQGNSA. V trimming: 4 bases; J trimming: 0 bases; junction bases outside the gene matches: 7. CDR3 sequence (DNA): TGTGCCAGCAGCTACACAGGGGGCCCGAGCTCCTACGAGCAGTACTTC. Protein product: CASSYTGGPSSYEQYF.

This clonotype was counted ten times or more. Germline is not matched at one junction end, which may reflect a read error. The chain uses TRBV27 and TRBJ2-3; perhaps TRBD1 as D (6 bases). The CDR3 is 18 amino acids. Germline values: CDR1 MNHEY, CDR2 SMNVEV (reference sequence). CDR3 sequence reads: CASSLYPLRTASTDTQYF. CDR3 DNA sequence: TGTGCCAGCAGCTTATACCCTCTACGGACAGCTAGCACAGATACGCAGTATTTT.

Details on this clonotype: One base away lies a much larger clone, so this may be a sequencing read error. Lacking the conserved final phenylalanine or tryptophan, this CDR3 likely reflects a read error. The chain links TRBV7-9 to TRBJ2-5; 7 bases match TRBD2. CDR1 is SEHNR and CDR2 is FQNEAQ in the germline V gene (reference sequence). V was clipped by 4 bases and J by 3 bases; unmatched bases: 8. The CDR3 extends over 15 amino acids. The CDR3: CASSSKHLAEETQYC. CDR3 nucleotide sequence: TGTGCCAGCAGCTCCAAACACCTAGCGGAAGAGACCCAGTACTGC.

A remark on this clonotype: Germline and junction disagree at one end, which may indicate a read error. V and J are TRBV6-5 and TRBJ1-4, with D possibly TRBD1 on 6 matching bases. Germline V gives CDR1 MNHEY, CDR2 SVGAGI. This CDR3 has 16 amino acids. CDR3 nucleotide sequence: TGTGCCAGCAGTTACTCGCAAGGGGGGGCCTATGAAACACTGTTTTTT. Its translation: CASSYSQGGAYETLFF.

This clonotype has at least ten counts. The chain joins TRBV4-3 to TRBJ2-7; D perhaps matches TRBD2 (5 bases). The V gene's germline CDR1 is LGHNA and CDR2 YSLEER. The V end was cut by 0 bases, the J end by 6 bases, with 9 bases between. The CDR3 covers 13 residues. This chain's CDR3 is CASSQDSGSEQYF. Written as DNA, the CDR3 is TGCGCCAGCAGCCAAGATTCGGGATCCGAGCAGTACTTC.

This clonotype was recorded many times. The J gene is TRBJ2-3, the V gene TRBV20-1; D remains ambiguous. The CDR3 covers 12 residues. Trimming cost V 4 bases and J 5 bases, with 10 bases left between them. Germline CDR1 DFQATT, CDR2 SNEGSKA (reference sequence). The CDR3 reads CSATYTEDTQYF. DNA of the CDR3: TGCAGTGCTACCTATACGGAAGATACGCAGTATTTT.

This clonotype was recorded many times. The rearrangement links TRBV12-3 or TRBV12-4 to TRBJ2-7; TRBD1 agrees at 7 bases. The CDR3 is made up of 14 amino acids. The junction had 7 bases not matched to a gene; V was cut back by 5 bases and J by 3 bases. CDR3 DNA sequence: TGTGCCAGCAGTAACCGGGACAGAATCTACGAGCAGTACTTC. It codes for CASSNRDRIYEQYF.

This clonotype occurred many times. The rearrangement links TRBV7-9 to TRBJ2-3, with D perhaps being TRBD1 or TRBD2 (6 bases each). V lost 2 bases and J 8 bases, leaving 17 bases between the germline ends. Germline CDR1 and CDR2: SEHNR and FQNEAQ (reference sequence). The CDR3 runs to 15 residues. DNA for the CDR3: TGTGCCAGCAGCTTACGAAGTGGGGGGCTAGTTACGCAGTATTTT. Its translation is CASSLRSGGLVTQYF.

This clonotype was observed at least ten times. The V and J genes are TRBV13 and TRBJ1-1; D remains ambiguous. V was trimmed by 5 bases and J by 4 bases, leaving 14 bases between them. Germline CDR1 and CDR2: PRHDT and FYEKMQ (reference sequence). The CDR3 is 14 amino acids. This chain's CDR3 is CASSPWGEGTEAFF. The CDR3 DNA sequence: TGTGCCAGCAGCCCCTGGGGAGAGGGCACTGAAGCTTTCTTT. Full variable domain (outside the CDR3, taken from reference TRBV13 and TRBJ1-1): AAGVIQSPRHLIKEKRETATLKCYPIPRHDTVYWYQQGPGQDPQFLISFYEKMQSDKGSIPDRFSAQQFSDYHSELNMSSLELGDSALYFCASSPWGEGTEAFFGQGTRLTVV.

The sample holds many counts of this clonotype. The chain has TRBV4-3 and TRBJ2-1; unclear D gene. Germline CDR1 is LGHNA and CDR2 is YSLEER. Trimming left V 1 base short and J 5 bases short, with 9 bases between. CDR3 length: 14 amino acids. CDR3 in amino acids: CASSQGQAHNEQFF. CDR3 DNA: TGCGCCAGCAGCCAAGGGCAGGCCCACAATGAGCAGTTCTTC.